The source of this TCR beta chain is a study of blood T cell repertoires in COVID-19. Overall study: Sites in the United States, Italy and Spain provided acute and convalescent COVID-19 samples. PBMCs, B-cell-depleted T cells, or T cells provided the cDNA or gDNA that made up the material.

This clone was recorded a few times. Libraries were prepared by immunoSEQ multiplex PCR; TCRdb keeps only in-frame clonotypes and omits some of them. The data contain about 240,000 clones, 75% to 85% of them singletons. V was clipped by 0 bases and J by 1 base, with 8 bases between them. The CDR3 loop spans 15 amino acids. CDR1 and CDR2 from the germline V gene are LNHNV and YYDKDF (reference sequence). Input material: peripheral blood. The chain uses TRBV15 and TRBJ2-3; D not resolved. The clonotype originates from a woman older than 75 with COVID-19, enrolled during active disease. CDR3: CATSRDLAGTDTQYF. CDR3 nucleotides: TGTGCCACCAGCAGAGATCTTGCGGGCACAGATACGCAGTATTTT.